The clone carrying this TCR beta chain was counted a single time. The antigen is unknown. V was cut by 1 base and J by 2 bases, with 10 bases left in between. The CDR3 runs to 15 residues. Per the germline V gene, CDR1 is SGHDN and CDR2 is FVKESK. TCRdb's table, derived via immunoSEQ multiplex PCR, lists solely in-frame clones and lacks some. The sample has tens of thousands of clones; around 90% are singletons. The data originate from a study of T cell responses to AZD1222 COVID-19 vaccine. Overall study: Combined were second doses at about 4 or about 12 weeks.

Study-wide points: The donor group comprised mostly white British people and more females; the analysis possibly underestimated clonal diversity. Repertoires were collected only later (after the peak T cell response had occurred). Rises in breadth and depth of Spike-specific TCRs came after two AZD1222 doses.

This sequence originates from an adult in good health. The sample here was peripheral blood, taken on day 0 of AZD1222 vaccination. The rearrangement uses TRBV14 and TRBJ2-3; possibly TRBD2 for D (6 bases). CDR3 loop: CASSQVGTFTDTQYF. DNA for the CDR3: TGTGCCAGCAGCCAAGTGGGGACTTTCACAGATACGCAGTATTTT.